This entry describes one T cell receptor beta chain. Antigen unknown. Isolated RNA was reverse transcribed in full, so expressed TCRB transcripts were sequenced. Clones were sequenced by immunoSEQ multiplex PCR, and TCRdb holds only the in-frame ones, with some missing. The sample yields 280,000 or so clones, approximately 15% seen once. The data derive from a study of beta chain features in type 1 diabetes. Whole-study results and caveats: Shortening of TCRB CDR3s, moderate but significant, appeared in all four CD4+ subsets of Type 1 diabetes patients.

The germline gives CDR1 MNHEY, CDR2 SMNVEV (reference sequence). This CDR3 region has 15 residues. Trimming cost V 2 bases and J 6 bases; bases outside gene matches: 8. The chain couples TRBV27 to TRBJ1-2; 8 positions agree with TRBD1. The sequence was obtained from a young man with type 1 diabetes. Sequenced: naive CD4+ T cells from blood. CDR3 bases: TGTGCCAGCAGTTTAATTCCTCAACAGGGGGATGGCTACACCTTC. It encodes CASSLIPQQGDGYTF.